This T cell receptor (beta chain) was identified in a study of T cells in Graves' hyperthyroidism and ophthalmopathy. Germline V gene sequence: CDR1 MNHEY, CDR2 SVGEGT. The CDR3 spans 14 residues. With 10 bases removed from V and 3 bases from J, the gap between germline ends came to 19 bases. Whole-study findings and limits: Most thyroid clonotypes with frequency above 0.001 were detected in blood.

This clonotype was detected only a few times. Its target is not known. Amplified TCR beta CDR3 regions derived from RNA transcripts. An initial round of RT-PCR targeting the TCR CDR3 relied on the HTBI primer set. TCRdb reprocessed the multiplex PCR reads with MiXCR, giving one entry per CDR3 protein. The repertoire holds about 360,000 distinct CDR3 sequences, with around 14% as singletons. The V and J genes are TRBV6-2 or TRBV6-3 and TRBJ2-7, with D hard to call. The sequence was collected from a woman aged 18-29 years with Graves' hyperthyroidism. The sample taken for sequencing was blood. CDR3 protein: CATQFRPNFYEQYF. The CDR3 nucleotides read TGTGCCACCCAGTTCCGGCCGAATTTCTACGAGCAGTACTTC.